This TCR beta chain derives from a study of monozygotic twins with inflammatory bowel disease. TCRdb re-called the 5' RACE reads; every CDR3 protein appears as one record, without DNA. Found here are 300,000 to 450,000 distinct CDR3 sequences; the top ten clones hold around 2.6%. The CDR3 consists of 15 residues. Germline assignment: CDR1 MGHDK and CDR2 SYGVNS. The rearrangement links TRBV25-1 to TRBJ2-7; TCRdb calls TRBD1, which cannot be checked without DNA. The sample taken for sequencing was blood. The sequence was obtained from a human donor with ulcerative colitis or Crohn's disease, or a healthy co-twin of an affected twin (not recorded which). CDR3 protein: CASSEAGTGGDEQYF.